The 25 T cell receptor beta chains in this list originate from one sample, sequenced in a study of regulatory T cells in long-lasting Graves disease. The authors built TCR beta libraries using iRepertoire HTBI primers and Arm-PCR of CDR3 regions. TCRdb recomputed calls from the multiplex PCR reads with MiXCR, one row per CDR3 protein. This table holds about 620,000 distinct CDR3 sequences, 15% to 20% found once. Specified time point: newly diagnosed GD, antithyroid drugs for less than 3 months. RNA isolated from PBMCs was used to make the TCR library. These data also featured in a second study, about T cells in Graves' hyperthyroidism and ophthalmopathy.

The source was peripheral blood mononuclear cells (PBMCs), collected at new diagnosis, from a patient treated with antithyroid drugs. The receptors come from a woman aged 25-40 years with Graves disease.

The J gene is TRBJ1-2, the V gene TRBV29-1; 10 bases map to TRBD1. CDR1 is SQVTM, CDR2 ANQGSEA, per germline. The CDR3 covers 15 residues. V lost 7 bases, J lost 3 bases, and 11 bases stayed unmatched. This CDR3 is CSATRTGGGDYGYTF. The CDR3 DNA follows: TGCAGCGCAACCAGGACAGGGGGAGGGGACTATGGCTACACCTTC.

The chain joins TRBV19 to TRBJ2-1; 9 bases line up with TRBD1. After removal of 5 bases from V and 9 bases from J, the junction contained 5 bases not matched to a gene. Germline CDR1 is LNHDA and CDR2 is SQIVND (reference sequence). The CDR3 length is 13 residues. The chain's CDR3 is CASSEQGAGEQFF. The CDR3 DNA reads TGTGCCAGTAGTGAACAGGGGGCTGGTGAGCAGTTCTTC. Combining the CDR3 with reference TRBV19 and TRBJ2-1 gives the whole variable domain DGGITQSPKYLFRKEGQNVTLSCEQNLNHDAMYWYRQDPGQGLRLIYYSQIVNDFQKGDIAEGYSVSREKKESFPLTVTSAQKNPTAFYLCASSEQGAGEQFFGPGTRLTVL.

Only a few counts were recorded for this clonotype. The chain recombines TRBV15 with TRBJ1-2; no clear D. Per the germline V gene, CDR1 is LNHNV and CDR2 is YYDKDF (reference sequence). CDR3 length: 14 residues. Trimming took off 2 bases at V and 2 bases at J, with 9 bases between the two ends. CDR3 in DNA: TGTGCCACCAGCAGAAACAGAGAGAACTATGGCTACACCTTC. Amino acids: CATSRNRENYGYTF.

A note on this clonotype: Because it lacks the conserved phenylalanine or tryptophan at the end, this CDR3 is likely a read error. This chain connects TRBV20-1 to TRBJ2-7, with D possibly TRBD1 on 6 matching bases. CDR1 DFQATT and CDR2 SNEGSKA come from the germline V gene (reference sequence). Between the trimmed V and J ends, which lost 6 bases and 5 bases, there was a span of 17 bases. CDR3 length: 13 amino acids. The CDR3 protein is CSAPGARGDEQYS. As DNA, the CDR3 is TGCAGTGCCCCCGGGGCCAGGGGAGACGAGCAGTACTCC.

The V and J genes are TRBV5-1 and TRBJ2-5, with 9 bases fitting TRBD1. Germline CDR1 SGHRS, CDR2 YFSETQ. Trimming removed 5 bases from V and 3 bases from J; junction bases left unmatched: 8. This CDR3 region has 15 residues. The CDR3: CASRRPGQGEETQYF. As DNA, the CDR3 is TGCGCCAGCAGGAGACCGGGACAGGGAGAAGAGACCCAGTACTTC.

This clonotype was seen a handful of times. This chain joins TRBV11-3 and TRBJ2-1; 12 bases agree with TRBD2. V was clipped by 5 bases and J by 8 bases; unmatched bases: 4. The CDR3 has 14 residues. Germline values: CDR1 SGHNT, CDR2 YENEEA. CDR3 loop: CASSATSGSYEQFF. In nucleotides, the CDR3 is TGTGCCAGCAGCGCGACTAGCGGGAGTTATGAGCAGTTCTTC.

This clonotype was counted a few times. The rearrangement links TRBV18 to TRBJ2-2; no firm D call. The V and J ends lost 3 bases and 1 base respectively, with 9 bases between them. CDR1 is KGHSH and CDR2 is LQKENI in the germline V gene. The CDR3 loop spans 15 amino acids. This CDR3 reads CASSPPNMNTGELFF. DNA for the CDR3: TGTGCCAGCTCACCTCCGAACATGAACACCGGGGAGCTGTTTTTT.

This clonotype was seen repeatedly, ten times or more. The rearrangement uses TRBV7-3 and TRBJ2-7; 10 nucleotides match TRBD1. CDR1 is SGHTA, CDR2 FQGTGA, per germline. The CDR3 contains 14 residues. Trimming cost V 2 bases and J 6 bases; bases outside gene matches: 4. The CDR3 loop reads CASSLSTGGREQYF. CDR3 bases: TGTGCCAGCAGCTTATCGACAGGGGGCCGCGAGCAGTACTTC. The entire variable domain, with the rest obtained from reference TRBV7-3 and TRBJ2-7, is as follows: GAGVSQTPSNKVTEKGKYVELRCDPISGHTALYWYRQSLGQGPEFLIYFQGTGAADDSGLPNDRFFAVRPEGSVSTLKIQRTERGDSAVYLCASSLSTGGREQYFGPGTRLTVT.

Many counts were recorded for this clonotype. The V and J genes are TRBV2 and TRBJ2-1, with D perhaps TRBD2 (6 bases). Germline V gene sequence: CDR1 SNHLY, CDR2 FYNNEI. The germline V and J ends were trimmed by 6 bases and 7 bases, with 16 bases remaining between them. The CDR3 is 14 residues long. The CDR3 region has the DNA TGTGCCAGCAGGGCCTCCTTAGGAGGGAATGAGCAGTTCTTC. Translating it yields CASRASLGGNEQFF.

This clonotype showed up just a few times. A read error is possible here, since a much larger clone lies one base away. V is TRBV28 and J is TRBJ2-3; the D call may be TRBD1 or TRBD2 (6 bases each). V lost 5 bases to trimming and J lost 9 bases, with 12 bases between them. The germline gives CDR1 MDHEN, CDR2 SYDVKM. This CDR3 is 12 amino acids long. The CDR3 bases are TGTGCCAGCAGTGCTAGCGACAGGACGCAGTATTTT. Translated, it gives CASSASDRTQYF.

This clonotype was observed many times. V gene TRBV29-1 combines with J gene TRBJ1-2; no reliable D call. Trimming cost V 4 bases and J 6 bases, with 15 bases left between them. The CDR3 is made up of 13 amino acids. Germline lookup yields CDR1 SQVTM and CDR2 ANQGSEA. In nucleotides, the CDR3 is TGCAGCGTTGGCGAATACAGTTCCGATGGCTACACCTTC. Translating it yields CSVGEYSSDGYTF.

This clonotype was seen repeatedly, ten times or more. V gene TRBV5-1 combines with J gene TRBJ2-3, with 9 bases fitting TRBD2. V shed 4 bases, J shed 5 bases, and the junction held 8 bases outside the gene matches. Germline lookup yields CDR1 SGHRS and CDR2 YFSETQ. CDR3 length: 15 amino acids. The CDR3 DNA follows: TGCGCCAGCAGCCTAGCGGGAAGGCGGGAAGATACGCAGTATTTT. As protein: CASSLAGRREDTQYF. Filled out from reference TRBV5-1 and TRBJ2-3, the complete variable domain reads KAGVTQTPRYLIKTRGQQVTLSCSPISGHRSVSWYQQTPGQGLQFLFEYFSETQRNKGNFPGRFSGRQFSNSRSEMNVSTLELGDSALYLCASSLAGRREDTQYFGPGTRLTVL.

About this clonotype itself: One end of the junction fails to match germline, which may point to a read error. The chain uses TRBV7-9 and TRBJ2-7; 10 bases align to TRBD2. The length of the CDR3 is 16 residues. Germline V gives CDR1 SEHNR, CDR2 FQNEAQ (reference sequence). CDR3 protein: CASSPRGGLAEFEQYF. The CDR3 region has the DNA TGCGCCAGCAGCCCCCGCGGTGGACTAGCGGAGTTTGAGCAGTACTTC.

This clonotype was counted many times. This chain connects TRBV7-2 to TRBJ2-7; D might be TRBD1 (5 bases). This CDR3 comprises 15 residues. In germline, CDR1 is SGHTA, CDR2 FQGNSA. Trimming pared 2 bases from V and 2 bases from J, leaving 13 bases between. CDR3 sequence (DNA): TGTGCCAGCAGCTTACGCCAGGGCCAGCCCTACGAGCAGTACTTC. Its translation: CASSLRQGQPYEQYF.

This clonotype was detected many times. V and J are TRBV18 and TRBJ1-1; unclear D gene. CDR1 is KGHSH and CDR2 is LQKENI in the germline V gene. The CDR3 runs to 13 residues. V was shortened by 6 bases and J by 0 bases, with 8 bases between the two germline ends. The CDR3 nucleotides read TGTGCCAGCTCCAGTGGAGTGAACACTGAAGCTTTCTTT. It translates to CASSSGVNTEAFF.

V usage is TRBV19 and J usage is TRBJ1-2, with D unresolved. This CDR3 spans 13 amino acids. V was shortened by 3 bases and J by 6 bases, with 11 bases between the two germline ends. CDR1 LNHDA and CDR2 SQIVND come from the germline V gene (reference sequence). CDR3 in DNA: TGTGCCAGTAGTATCGACCTATTAGATGGCTACACCTTC. Translation: CASSIDLLDGYTF.

The CDR3 bases are TGTGCCAGCAGTGAAAACGGGGTCTCTGGAAACACCATATATTTT. Translated, it gives CASSENGVSGNTIYF. The chain links TRBV2 to TRBJ1-3; D gene unclear. Germline-derived CDR1 and CDR2 are SNHLY and FYNNEI. V lost 2 bases, J lost 0 bases, and 8 bases lay in between. The CDR3 is made up of 15 amino acids. Complete variable domain (other parts from reference TRBV2 and TRBJ1-3): EPEVTQTPSHQVTQMGQEVILRCVPISNHLYFYWYRQILGQKVEFLVSFYNNEISEKSEIFDDQFSVERPDGSNFTLKIRSTKLEDSAMYFCASSENGVSGNTIYFGEGSWLTVV.

This clonotype was found a few times. This chain links TRBV7-6 with TRBJ1-3; possibly TRBD1 for D (5 bases). Germline CDR1 SGHVS, CDR2 FNYEAQ. Trimming stripped 5 bases from V and 3 bases from J, with 20 bases between. The CDR3 contains 17 residues. The CDR3 DNA reads as TGTGCCAGCAGCAAGATAGCAGGGACGGGCGGTGGAAACACCATATATTTT. This gives the protein CASSKIAGTGGGNTIYF.

In its sample, this clonotype was seen a few times. The CDR3 DNA is TGTGCCAGCACCTCTTCGTTGCTAGCGGGACCGGGAACAGATACGCAGTATTTT. Its protein is CASTSSLLAGPGTDTQYF. The chain employs TRBV7-2 and TRBJ2-3; 9 bases are shared with TRBD2. Germline trimming cut 7 bases from V and 3 bases from J; bases unmatched to any gene: 17. CDR3 size: 18 residues. Per the germline V gene, CDR1 is SGHTA and CDR2 is FQGNSA. The full variable domain, in which reference TRBV7-2 and TRBJ2-3 provide the parts outside the CDR3, is GAGVSQSPSNKVTEKGKDVELRCDPISGHTALYWYRQSLGQGLEFLIYFQGNSAPDKSGLPSDRFSAERTGGSVSTLTIQRTQQEDSAVYLCASTSSLLAGPGTDTQYFGPGTRLTVL.

This clonotype was found many times. The V call is TRBV20-1, the J call TRBJ2-7; the match to TRBD2 covers 11 bases. V shed 6 bases, J shed 2 bases, and the junction held 6 bases outside the gene matches. CDR1 DFQATT and CDR2 SNEGSKA come from the germline V gene (reference sequence). CDR3 length: 14 residues. The CDR3 DNA is TGCAGTGCCACGGAGACTAGCGGGACCTACGAGCAGTACTTC. It is translated as CSATETSGTYEQYF.

This clonotype was observed many times. The chain links TRBV20-1 to TRBJ2-5; D not certain. The V end lost 2 bases, the J end lost 3 bases, and 10 bases lay between the germline ends. Looked up from germline, CDR1 is DFQATT and CDR2 is SNEGSKA (reference sequence). The CDR3 sequence is 13 residues long. The CDR3 spells CSARLLLKETQYF. The CDR3 nucleotides are TGCAGTGCTAGATTACTACTGAAAGAGACCCAGTACTTC.

With respect to this clonotype: This sequence may be a read error, since a much larger clone differs from it by one base. The chain employs TRBV2 and TRBJ2-7; a possible D gene is TRBD1 (6 bases). Trimming pared 6 bases from V and 4 bases from J, leaving 16 bases between. The germline V gene encodes CDR1 SNHLY and CDR2 FYNNEI. The CDR3 consists of 14 residues. The CDR3 nucleotides are TGTGCCAGCAGCTGGGCAGGGGAAGTTTACGAGCAGTACTTC. This codes for CASSWAGEVYEQYF.

The sample holds many counts of this clonotype. The rearrangement links TRBV2 to TRBJ2-5; 9 bases line up with TRBD2. The CDR3 extends over 15 amino acids. With V trimmed by 9 bases and J by 4 bases, 12 bases remained unmatched. Germline lookup yields CDR1 SNHLY and CDR2 FYNNEI. Written as DNA, the CDR3 is TGTGCCAGTCTGCGGGAGGGATTCCAAGCAGAGACCCAGTACTTC. Protein product: CASLREGFQAETQYF.

This clonotype was counted between two and nine times. This rearrangement joins TRBV15 to TRBJ2-3; maybe TRBD2 (6 bases). V lost 4 bases, J lost 1 base, and 12 bases lay in between. The CDR3 is made up of 15 amino acids. From germline, CDR1 is LNHNV and CDR2 YYDKDF (reference sequence). CDR3 sequence (DNA): TGTGCCACCAGCATGGGGTCGGGGGGCACAGATACGCAGTATTTT. Amino acids: CATSMGSGGTDTQYF.

The V and J genes are TRBV6-4 and TRBJ2-3; D may be TRBD2 (6 bases). V lost 2 bases to trimming and J lost 3 bases, with 12 bases between them. The CDR3 totals 15 residues. Looked up from germline, CDR1 is MRHNA and CDR2 is SNTAGT. The CDR3 DNA sequence: TGTGCCAGCAGTGACGGGACGGGAGTTACAGATACGCAGTATTTT. Translated, it gives CASSDGTGVTDTQYF.